This T cell receptor (beta chain) derives from a study of T cell clonotyping in hematopoietic cell transplantation (dated by TCRdb to about 2021). Background on the whole study: In the study, some 140 blood samples were gathered from a few dozen consecutive transplant recipients and their related donors. Patients were recruited between September 2015 and 2017 and followed until late 2020 or death.

TCR beta CDR3 regions were amplified from genomic DNA with the immunoSEQ assay, a bias-controlled multiplex PCR using V- and J-specific primers. A second PCR step added a proprietary barcode and Illumina adapter sequences to the CDR3 amplicons. An Illumina MiSeq instrument was used for sequencing of the CDR3 libraries. The original pipeline was this. Export and quality control were done with immunoSEQ Analyzer 3.0, while downstream analyses used R Bioconductor and Immunarch. Only productive rearrangements within the normalized downsampled data set were used in the calculation of repertoire metrics. Pathologically expanded clonotypes were defined as those larger than 5 templates in the normalized cohort. The Inverse Simpson Index served as the measure of repertoire diversity. To capture all clonotypes, CMV-specificity analyses were performed on the non-normalized data set. As stored in TCRdb, this immuneACCESS dataset retains in-frame rearrangements with V and J assigned. A fraction of the clones does not appear; measured against another copy, unresolved V genes explain less than half of the discrepancy, and the remainder lacks a known reason. The V and J calls and clone size are taken from that table; D and trimming were inferred from the DNA. In all, the sample holds about 44,000 clones, and about 95% of those were seen once. Clones ranked in the top ten supply around 0.85% of the sample.

A distance of 8 bases separates the germline ends of V and J, which lose 0 bases and 5 bases respectively. The cysteine opens and the phenylalanine closes a CDR3 of 13 amino acids. Solely the CDR3 DNA is kept, with 39 bases framed from the first base. CDR1 and CDR2 are read off the germline V gene as SGHTA and FQGNSA. What the work shows at the level of the full study, not this receptor alone: Just a small fraction of recipient repertoires overlapped with donor repertoires, and more than 95% appeared de novo at the given depth. After transplant, TCR diversity in recipients dropped, and pathologically expanded clonotypes climbed progressively between day 30 and day 180. Broader TCR repertoire diversity after transplant was predicted by Inverse Simpson Index values from donors and from recipients before transplant. The sample size was limited, and because cells were not sorted, the contributions of CD4 and CD8 repertoires could not be separated.

Related transplant donors provided blood samples for TCR beta sequencing. Using Nuclei Lysis Solution, genomic DNA was extracted from unfractionated peripheral blood mononuclear cells that were either fresh or cryopreserved. Points on this clone: What this receptor recognizes is not known. Base qualities are missing; no much larger clone stands one base away.

The V gene is TRBV7-2 and the J gene is TRBJ2-7, and TRBD2 may be the D gene, going by 6 matching bases. Sample: peripheral blood mononuclear cells. This TCR derives from a woman aged 45-65 years in good health. Some clones in this sample may be carry-over from other donors' samples. At the DNA level, the sequence is TGTGCCAGCAGCTTAGCGACGGGGGACGAGCAGTACTTC. Translation gives CASSLATGDEQYF.